This TCR beta chain comes out of a study of shared clonotypes between healthy human individuals. Study conclusions and caveats: Memory subsets had estimated richness that was generally smaller than that of naive subsets.

The authors divided CD4+ cells into CD45RA+ naive and CD45RA-negative memory subsets. Measured with immunoSEQ multiplex PCR; TCRdb has only the in-frame clones, and not every one. Of 180,000 or so clones in the sample, about 93% were seen once. The CDR3 totals 15 residues. Germline CDR1 and CDR2: SGHVS and FNYEAQ. For this clone: Its antigen is unidentified.

The clonotype originates from a woman aged 25 to 39 in good health. The rearrangement uses TRBV7-6 and TRBJ2-5; TRBD2 is a possible D gene (6 bases). The J call may be wrong; the DNA end is better matched by TRBJ2-7. The sample taken for sequencing was naive CD4+ T cells sorted from blood. Subset denoted: CD45RA+ positively selected. The CDR3, as DNA: TGTGCCAGCAGCTTAGCGGTAGGTAGCGGAGGCGAGCAGTACTTC. It codes for CASSLAVGSGGEQYF.